Below, 7 T cell receptor beta chains from the same sample are listed, as sequenced in a study of shared clonotypes between healthy human individuals. Naive CD8 cells lacked CD45RO and underwent positive selection for CCR7, leaving out terminally differentiated effector memory CD45RA+ cells. The method was immunoSEQ multiplex PCR; TCRdb's version includes in-frame clones alone and lacks a portion of them. The data hold nearly 2 million clones, with about 94% observed a single time. The specimen was naive CD8+ T cells sorted from blood. All receptors come from a man between 18 and 35 years old in good health.

This clone was counted between two and nine times. This same CDR3 is encoded by further DNA sequences in the sample. The chain combines TRBV13 with TRBJ2-7; 12 nucleotides line up with TRBD1. The CDR3 extends over 16 amino acids. V shed 3 bases, J shed 3 bases, and the junction held 6 bases outside the gene matches. CDR1 PRHDT and CDR2 FYEKMQ come from the germline V gene (reference sequence). As DNA, the CDR3 is TGTGCCAGCAGCTTGGCCGGGACAGGGGGCTTCTACGAGCAGTACTTC. This gives the protein CASSLAGTGGFYEQYF.

The V gene is TRBV10-3, the J gene TRBJ2-1; tentatively, D is TRBD1 (6 bases). The CDR3 is 13 residues long. CDR1 is ENHRY and CDR2 is SYGVKD in the germline V gene. V lost 4 bases to trimming and J lost 5 bases, with 9 bases between them. The CDR3 reads CAISGTANNEQFF. The DNA for the CDR3 is TGTGCCATCAGTGGGACAGCGAACAATGAGCAGTTCTTC.

V is TRBV25-1 and J is TRBJ1-4; D is possibly TRBD1 (5 bases). Germline V CDR1 and CDR2: MGHDK, SYGVNS. CDR3 length equals 15 residues. V was cut by 3 bases and J by 4 bases, with 12 bases left in between. CDR3 region: CASSDWGNNNEKLFF. In DNA form, the CDR3 reads TGTGCCAGCAGTGATTGGGGGAATAATAATGAAAAACTGTTTTTT. The full variable domain, rest sourced from reference TRBV25-1 and TRBJ1-4, is EADIYQTPRYLVIGTGKKITLECSQTMGHDKMYWYQQDPGMELHLIHYSYGVNSTEKGDLSSESTVSRIRTEHFPLTLESARPSHTSQYLCASSDWGNNNEKLFFGSGTQLSVL.

The chain couples TRBV10-3 to TRBJ2-7, with a weak D call TRBD2 (7 bases). Trimming removed 10 bases at V and 2 bases at J, with 15 bases between. Germline V gives CDR1 ENHRY, CDR2 SYGVKD. The CDR3 loop spans 13 amino acids. The CDR3 nucleotides are TGTGCCACCGGCGGGGGCCCTCCCTACGAGCAGTACTTC. Residues: CATGGGPPYEQYF.

In regard to this clone: Other DNA sequences in the same sample also yield this CDR3. The V gene is TRBV7-9, the J gene TRBJ2-7; 9 positions agree with TRBD1. Trimming took 5 bases from V and 3 from J; bases not matched to a gene: 5. Looked up from germline, CDR1 is SEHNR and CDR2 is FQNEAQ (reference sequence). The CDR3 runs 14 residues. Written as DNA, the CDR3 is TGTGCCAGCAGCCTGCCGGGACAGGGCTACGAGCAGTACTTC. Amino acid sequence: CASSLPGQGYEQYF.

V gene TRBV10-3 combines with J gene TRBJ1-5; maybe TRBD1 (6 bases). The CDR3 contains 15 residues. Trimming removed 2 bases from V and 2 bases from J, with 10 bases in between. Germline values: CDR1 ENHRY, CDR2 SYGVKD. The CDR3 DNA reads TGTGCCATCAGTGAGGCAGGGGTAGGCAATCAGCCCCAGCATTTT. Translating gives CAISEAGVGNQPQHF.

The chain has TRBV4-3 and TRBJ2-3; no definite D call. The CDR3 is 15 residues long. Per germline, CDR1 LGHNA and CDR2 YSLEER. V was clipped by 0 bases and J by 2 bases, with 9 bases between them. CDR3 sequence reads: CASSQERRLTDTQYF. The CDR3 coding sequence is TGCGCCAGCAGCCAAGAGAGGCGGCTCACAGATACGCAGTATTTT.